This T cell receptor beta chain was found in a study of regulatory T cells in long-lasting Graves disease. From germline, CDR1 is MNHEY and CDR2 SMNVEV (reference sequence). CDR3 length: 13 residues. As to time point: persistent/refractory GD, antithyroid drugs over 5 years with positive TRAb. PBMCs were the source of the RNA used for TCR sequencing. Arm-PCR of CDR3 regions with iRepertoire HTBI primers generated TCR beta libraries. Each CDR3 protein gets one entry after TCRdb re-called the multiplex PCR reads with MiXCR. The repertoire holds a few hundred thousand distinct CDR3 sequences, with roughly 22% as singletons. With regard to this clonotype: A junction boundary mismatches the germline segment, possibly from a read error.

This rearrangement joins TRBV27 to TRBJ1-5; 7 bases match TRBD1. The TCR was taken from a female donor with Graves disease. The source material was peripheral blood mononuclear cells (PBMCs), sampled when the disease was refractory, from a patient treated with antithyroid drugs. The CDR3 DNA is TGTGCCGGCAGTCGACAGGGTGATCAGCCCCAGCATTTT. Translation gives CAGSRQGDQPQHF.